This T cell receptor beta chain was identified in a study of cytomegalovirus exposure and HLA in healthy donors. Study-wide results and caveats: TCR beta V segments were, for the most part, productive about 87% or about 30% of the time in an earlier analysis. In a later analysis, across HLA loci, associated TCR counts were highest for DRB1, lowest for HLA-C.

Donors were ostensibly healthy at sampling, although undocumented immune exposures were probable. In germline, CDR1 is MNHNY, CDR2 SVGAGI (reference sequence). The V end was cut by 8 bases, the J end by 6 bases, with 19 bases between. The CDR3 is made up of 15 amino acids. In the case of this clone: Its antigen is undetermined.

A multiplex PCR was run with 60 Vbeta primers and 13 Jbeta primers. Profiled with immunoSEQ multiplex PCR; TCRdb holds only in-frame clones, not every one. This sample has about 30,000 clones, with about 83% found just once. The receptor comes from a boy aged 10-17 years in good health and CMV-seronegative. Specimen: PBMCs. The chain recombines TRBV6-6 with TRBJ1-4; D not resolved. The CDR3 spells CASLAAKSIDEKLFF. In DNA form, the CDR3 reads TGTGCCAGCTTGGCGGCGAAAAGCATTGATGAAAAACTGTTTTTT.